This TCR beta chain was observed in a study of a mutant IDH1 vaccine in newly diagnosed glioma. Assay used: immunoSEQ multiplex PCR; TCRdb lists only in-frame clones, some missing. The table has about 23,000 clones, roughly 85% seen once. Per the germline V gene, CDR1 is SGHDN and CDR2 is FVKESK. The CDR3 spans 12 residues. The germline V and J ends were trimmed by 1 base and 11 bases, with 11 bases remaining between them. Time point described: week 11, during vaccination. Topical imiquimod accompanied each vaccine dose, which consisted of 300 ug of mutant IDH1 20-mer peptide. About this clone itself: Its antigen is unknown.

The chain is built from TRBV14 and TRBJ1-1; D gene uncertain. Sequenced here: PBMCs, sampled from a glioma patient whose treatment included an IDH1 peptide vaccine. The receptor's source is a man aged 40-50 years with glioma. The CDR3 nucleotides read TGTGCCAGCAGCCAAGCCAGGAGCGTGGCTTTCTTT. Its translation is CASSQARSVAFF. Filled out from reference TRBV14 and TRBJ1-1, the complete variable domain reads EAGVTQFPSHSVIEKGQTVTLRCDPISGHDNLYWYRRVMGKEIKFLLHFVKESKQDESGMPNNRFLAERTGGTYSTLKVQPAELEDSGVYFCASSQARSVAFFGQGTRLTVV.